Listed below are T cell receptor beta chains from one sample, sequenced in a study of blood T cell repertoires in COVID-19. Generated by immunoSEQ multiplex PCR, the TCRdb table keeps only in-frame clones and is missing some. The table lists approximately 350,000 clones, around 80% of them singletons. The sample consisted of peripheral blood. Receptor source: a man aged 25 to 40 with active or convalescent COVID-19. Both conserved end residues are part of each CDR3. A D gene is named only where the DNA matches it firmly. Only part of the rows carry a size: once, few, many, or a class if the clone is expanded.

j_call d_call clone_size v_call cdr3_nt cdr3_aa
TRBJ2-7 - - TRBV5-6 TGTGCCAGCAGCGCCCAGCGGAGGGTAGGGACCTACGAGCAGTACTTC CASSAQRRVGTYEQYF
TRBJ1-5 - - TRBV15 TGTGCCACCAGCAGAGGGGGCAGCGACAATCAGCCCCAGCATTTT CATSRGGSDNQPQHF
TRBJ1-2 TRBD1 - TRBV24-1 TGTGCCACCAGTGATTTCGGACAGGACGTCTATGGCTACACCTTC CATSDFGQDVYGYTF
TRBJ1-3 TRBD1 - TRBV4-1 TGCGCCAGCAGCCAAGGCAGGGGGTCCTCTGGAAACACCATATATTTT CASSQGRGSSGNTIYF
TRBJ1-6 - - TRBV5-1 TGCGCCAGCAGCTTGGAAACCGGGGTGAATTCACCCCTCCACTTT CASSLETGVNSPLHF
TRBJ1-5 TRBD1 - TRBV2 TGTGCCAGCAGTGGGGGACAGGCCTTCAATCAGCCCCAGCATTTT CASSGGQAFNQPQHF
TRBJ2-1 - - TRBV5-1 TGCGCCAGCAGCGGACAGTACAATGAGCAGTTCTTC CASSGQYNEQFF
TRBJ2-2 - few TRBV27 TGTGCCAGCAGCCAACGGAGGCTACCGAACACCGGGGAGCTGTTTTTT CASSQRRLPNTGELFF
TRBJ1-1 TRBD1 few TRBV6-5 TGTGCCAGCAGTTACACCCGACAGGGCACTGAAGCTTTCTTT CASSYTRQGTEAFF
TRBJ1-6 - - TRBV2 TGTGCCAGCGCGACAGACCGGAGTGCACCCCTCCACTTT CASATDRSAPLHF
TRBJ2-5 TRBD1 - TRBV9 TGTGCCAGCAGCCCCGACAGGGACCAAGAGACCCAGTACTTC CASSPDRDQETQYF
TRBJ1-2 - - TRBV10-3 TGTGCCATCACGCGGAGGGCAGATGTCGGCTACACCTTC CAITRRADVGYTF
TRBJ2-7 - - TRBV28 TGTGCCAGCAGTTTCAAGCGGGCCACCTACGAGCAGTACTTC CASSFKRATYEQYF
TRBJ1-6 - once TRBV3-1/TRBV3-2 TGTGCCAGCAGCCCCGGGACCTATAATTCACCCCTCCACTTT CASSPGTYNSPLHF
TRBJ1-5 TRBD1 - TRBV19 TGTGCCAGTAGTAACGGACAGGGAGGAGGCCAGCCCCAGCATTTT CASSNGQGGGQPQHF
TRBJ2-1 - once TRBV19 TGTGCCAGTAGTATAACAGCGGACAATGAGCAGTTCTTC CASSITADNEQFF
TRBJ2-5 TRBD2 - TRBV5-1 TGCGCCAGCAAAACGACTGCGCGGGGGGTACTCCAAGAGACCCAGTACTTC CASKTTARGVLQETQYF
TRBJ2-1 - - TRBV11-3 TGTGCCAGCAGCATCGGGGACTACAATGAGCAGTTCTTC CASSIGDYNEQFF